The clone carrying this T cell receptor (beta chain) appeared a single time. Its antigen is undetermined. Before the COVID-19 pandemic, during about 2011-2019, CD4+ T cells were taken from unexposed donors. The data are from a study of CD4 T cells in relation to SARS-CoV-2 and coronaviruses. Study observations and caveats: Around 62% of donors had memory CD4+ clonotypes crossrecognizing SARS-CoV-2 and common cold coronavirus spike. No crossreactivity against non-spike viral proteins was tested here. Pre-pandemic and post-infection samples never came from the same donor.

Some clones are missing from TCRdb's copy, which holds only in-frame ones; the method was immunoSEQ multiplex PCR. The data hold about 65,000 clones, with around 87% observed a single time. Material for sequencing was memory CD4+ T cells from PBMCs. The sequence was obtained from a human donor in good health.

As DNA, the CDR3 is TGTGCCAGCAGTGAAGCCCGGGTCGGGTTCGGGGCCAACGTCCTGACTTTC. Protein product: CASSEARVGFGANVLTF. The rearrangement links TRBV2 to TRBJ2-6; D uncertain. The CDR3 length is 17 residues. Trimming took off 0 bases at V and 4 bases at J, with 13 bases between the two ends. Per the germline V gene, CDR1 is SNHLY and CDR2 is FYNNEI.